The 19 T cell receptor beta chains listed next were all sequenced from one sample in a study of T cells in localized non-small cell lung cancer. The data were produced by immunoSEQ multiplex PCR, yet TCRdb's version contains in-frame clones alone and is incomplete. The table includes some 30,000 clones, under 95% detected once. The sample was peripheral blood, taken before any cancer treatment. The receptors originated from a woman aged 40-69 years with stage I lung adenocarcinoma.

This chain uses TRBV28 with TRBJ1-3; D gene unclear. Germline loops: CDR1 MDHEN, CDR2 SYDVKM. This CDR3 spans 13 amino acids. Trimming removed 3 bases from V and 8 bases from J, with 11 bases in between. The CDR3 region is CASSFSVGDTIYF. The CDR3 region has the DNA TGTGCCAGCAGTTTCTCCGTGGGAGACACCATATATTTT.

This chain links TRBV19 with TRBJ2-6; no firm D call. The germline gives CDR1 LNHDA, CDR2 SQIVND (reference sequence). Trimming removed 5 bases from V and 0 bases from J, with 5 bases in between. This CDR3 is built from 14 residues. The CDR3 loop is CASSFFSGANVLTF. The CDR3 region has the DNA TGTGCCAGTAGTTTCTTCTCTGGGGCCAACGTCCTGACTTTC.

This clone was observed once. V and J are TRBV7-8 and TRBJ2-3, with D uncertain. The V gene's germline CDR1 is SGHVS and CDR2 FQNEAQ. V lost 4 bases, J lost 3 bases, and 5 bases lay in between. CDR3 length: 12 residues. The CDR3 sequence is CASSWETDTQYF. For the CDR3, the DNA is TGTGCCAGCAGCTGGGAAACAGATACGCAGTATTTT.

This clone has just one count. The chain recombines TRBV5-4 with TRBJ1-1; D is unclear. This CDR3 is 15 amino acids long. CDR1 is SGHNT and CDR2 is YYREEE in the germline V gene (reference sequence). Trimming stripped 4 bases from V and 1 base from J, with 14 bases between. This chain's CDR3 is CASSDARIGNTEAFF. CDR3 coding DNA: TGTGCCAGCAGCGATGCAAGGATCGGGAACACTGAAGCTTTCTTT.

The genes are TRBV19 and TRBJ2-3; 12 bases align to TRBD2. The CDR3 sequence is 14 residues long. Germline lookup yields CDR1 LNHDA and CDR2 SQIVND (reference sequence). V lost 6 bases to trimming and J lost 4 bases; unmatched junction nucleotides: 2. CDR3 loop: CASRTSGGPDTQYF. In DNA, the CDR3 is TGTGCCAGTAGGACTAGCGGGGGACCAGATACGCAGTATTTT. Full variable domain (remainder filled in from reference TRBV19 and TRBJ2-3): DGGITQSPKYLFRKEGQNVTLSCEQNLNHDAMYWYRQDPGQGLRLIYYSQIVNDFQKGDIAEGYSVSREKKESFPLTVTSAQKNPTAFYLCASRTSGGPDTQYFGPGTRLTVL.

The chain uses TRBV5-4 and TRBJ2-1; 8 bases agree with TRBD1. CDR3 length equals 16 residues. V lost 4 bases to trimming and J lost 6 bases; unmatched junction nucleotides: 12. CDR1 SGHNT and CDR2 YYREEE come from the germline V gene (reference sequence). DNA for the CDR3: TGTGCCAGCAGCATCAGGACAGGGCCGAAGGGCAATGAGCAGTTCTTC. This codes for CASSIRTGPKGNEQFF.

This sequence joins TRBV25-1 and TRBJ2-2, with TRBD1 identical over 7 bases. From germline, CDR1 is MGHDK and CDR2 SYGVNS. This CDR3 is 14 amino acids long. The junction had 3 bases not matched to a gene; V was cut back by 1 base and J by 7 bases. The CDR3 reads CASSESGQYGELFF. DNA for the CDR3: TGTGCCAGCAGTGAATCGGGACAGTACGGGGAGCTGTTTTTT.

The chain joins TRBV2 to TRBJ1-5; D not resolved. Trimming removed 4 bases from V and 2 bases from J, with 9 bases in between. Germline V gene sequence: CDR1 SNHLY, CDR2 FYNNEI. This CDR3 has 14 amino acids. The CDR3 protein is CASSVSRGNQPQHF. The CDR3 nucleotides read TGTGCCAGCAGTGTATCGAGGGGCAATCAGCCCCAGCATTTT.

The V and J genes are TRBV2 and TRBJ1-1, with no clear D. V was shortened by 4 bases and J by 1 base, with 7 bases between the two germline ends. The V gene's germline CDR1 is SNHLY and CDR2 FYNNEI. The CDR3 extends over 13 amino acids. The CDR3 DNA is TGTGCCAGCAGTGGGGAGACGAACACTGAAGCTTTCTTT. Translating gives CASSGETNTEAFF.

The chain is built from TRBV4-2 and TRBJ2-2; 16 bases map to TRBD2. V gave up 1 base and J gave up 5 bases; unmatched junction bases: 10. The V gene's germline CDR1 is LGHNA and CDR2 YNFKEQ. The CDR3 loop spans 20 amino acids. CDR3 protein: CASSQAPGTSGRGGTGELFF. CDR3 DNA: TGTGCCAGCAGCCAAGCCCCCGGGACTAGCGGGAGGGGAGGGACCGGGGAGCTGTTTTTT.

J is TRBJ1-1 and V is TRBV10-1; D might be TRBD1 (5 bases). V shed 5 bases and J shed 0 bases, with 10 bases lying between them. The CDR3 covers 14 residues. CDR1 and CDR2 from the germline V gene are WNHNN and SYGVQD (reference sequence). In nucleotides, the CDR3 is TGCGCCAGCAGTAAGGACAATCTGAACACTGAAGCTTTCTTT. It translates to CASSKDNLNTEAFF.

The CDR3 region has the DNA TGCAGCGTTGAAGTTGCAGGGTATCATGGCTACACCTTC. Protein product: CSVEVAGYHGYTF. The chain recombines TRBV29-1 with TRBJ1-2, with D tentatively TRBD1 (5 bases). Per germline, CDR1 SQVTM and CDR2 ANQGSEA. CDR3 length equals 13 residues. V was pared by 1 base and J by 6 bases, with 12 bases between.

This sequence joins TRBV7-2 and TRBJ2-5; D is unclear. V dropped 5 bases and J dropped 2 bases, with 12 bases sitting between them. CDR3 length: 14 residues. Germline CDR1 is SGHTA and CDR2 is FQGNSA. CDR3 amino acids: CASSILGQQETQYF. Here the CDR3 DNA reads TGTGCCAGCAGCATCTTAGGGCAGCAAGAGACCCAGTACTTC.

The CDR3 loop reads CASSFSGTRGRYEQYF. The CDR3 nucleotides are TGTGCCAGCAGTTTCTCCGGGACTAGGGGCCGCTACGAGCAGTACTTC. V gene TRBV27 combines with J gene TRBJ2-7, with TRBD2 matching over 8 bases. The length of the CDR3 is 16 residues. The germline gives CDR1 MNHEY, CDR2 SMNVEV (reference sequence). J lost 3 bases, V lost 3 bases, and 10 bases had no gene match.

The chain is built from TRBV5-4 and TRBJ1-1; D is possibly TRBD1 (6 bases). The CDR3 is 15 residues long. V dropped 2 bases and J dropped 0 bases, with 11 bases sitting between them. Per germline, CDR1 SGHNT and CDR2 YYREEE (reference sequence). This CDR3 reads CASSLYNRVNTEAFF. The DNA for the CDR3 is TGTGCCAGCAGCTTATATAACAGGGTGAACACTGAAGCTTTCTTT.

The chain links TRBV4-3 to TRBJ1-1, with D possibly being TRBD1 (5 bases). The CDR3 extends over 16 amino acids. From germline, CDR1 is LGHNA and CDR2 YSLEER. V was shortened by 0 bases and J by 4 bases, with 15 bases between the two germline ends. The CDR3 protein is CASSQDSMGGGTEAFF. CDR3 nucleotides: TGCGCCAGCAGCCAAGATTCGATGGGGGGGGGCACTGAAGCTTTCTTT.

This rearrangement joins TRBV9 to TRBJ2-2, with D possibly TRBD1 on 5 matching bases. The V end was cut by 4 bases, the J end by 2 bases, with 18 bases between. This CDR3 contains 17 residues. Germline CDR1 is SGDLS and CDR2 is YYNGEE. The CDR3 protein is CASSPRRAPPNTGELFF. For the CDR3, the DNA is TGTGCCAGCAGCCCCCGCAGGGCACCACCTAACACCGGGGAGCTGTTTTTT.

Details on this clone: Mismatch with germline at one junction end may stem from a read error. V is TRBV7-9 and J is TRBJ2-7; D unresolved. The CDR3 runs to 11 residues. Germline CDR1 reads SEHNR; CDR2 reads FQNEAQ (reference sequence). CDR3 region: CASTSAYEQCF. CDR3 sequence (DNA): TGTGCCAGCACCTCGGCCTACGAGCAGTGCTTC.

This chain uses TRBV29-1 with TRBJ1-3; possibly TRBD1 for D (6 bases). V was trimmed by 6 bases and J by 0 bases, leaving 12 bases between them. Germline CDR1 reads SQVTM; CDR2 reads ANQGSEA. The CDR3 is 14 amino acids. The DNA for the CDR3 is TGCAGCGTATATGACAGGCTCTCTGGAAACACCATATATTTT. This translates into CSVYDRLSGNTIYF. Combining the CDR3 with reference TRBV29-1 and TRBJ1-3 gives the whole variable domain SAVISQKPSRDICQRGTSLTIQCQVDSQVTMMFWYRQQPGQSLTLIATANQGSEATYESGFVIDKFPISRPNLTFSTLTVSNMSPEDSSIYLCSVYDRLSGNTIYFGEGSWLTVV.